These 8 T cell receptor beta chains came from one sample sequenced in a study of blood T cell repertoires in COVID-19 (dated by TCRdb to between 2020 and 2021). The library relied on the immunoSEQ multiplex PCR assay. Imported from immuneACCESS, the table was reduced by TCRdb to in-frame sequences with V and J called. These copies leave out some clones; in studies compared against another copy, an unresolved V gene accounts for under half, and the cause of the remainder is not known. Present in this sample are 340,000 or so clones, just over 85% of which were seen just once. Clones ranked in the top ten supply 3.5% to 4.5% of the sample. The material sequenced was PBMCs or T cells enriched from blood (not recorded which). These receptors were obtained from a woman aged 40-49 years with acute COVID-19.

The chain has TRBV7-6 and TRBJ1-3, with a tentative D call TRBD1 (6 bases). The CDR3 has 15 residues. Germline CDR1 and CDR2: SGHVS and FNYEAQ. The V gene lost 1 base and the J gene lost 3 bases, with 10 bases spanning the gap. CDR3 amino acids: CASSLGNRVGNTIYF. Written as DNA, the CDR3 is TGTGCCAGCAGCTTAGGGAACAGGGTTGGAAACACCATATATTTT.

This sequence joins TRBV14 and TRBJ2-1; no firm D call. Germline values: CDR1 SGHDN, CDR2 FVKESK. V lost 1 base and J 6 bases, leaving 22 bases between the germline ends. The length of the CDR3 is 18 residues. CDR3 bases: TGTGCCAGCAGCCAAGCGAATCCCACACCCCGTAAGTCCAATGAGCAGTTCTTC. The encoded protein is CASSQANPTPRKSNEQFF.

The J gene is TRBJ1-2, the V gene TRBV18; 10 bases agree with TRBD1. The germline gives CDR1 KGHSH, CDR2 LQKENI. With 3 bases clipped from V and 8 bases from J, the junction kept 6 bases outside the gene matches. The CDR3 spans 14 residues. The CDR3 DNA follows: TGTGCCAGCTCACCGCCGGGACAGGGGCGGGGCTACACCTTC. This gives the protein CASSPPGQGRGYTF. The full variable domain, with the rest looked up from reference TRBV18 and TRBJ1-2, is NAGVMQNPRHLVRRRGQEARLRCSPMKGHSHVYWYRQLPEEGLKFMVYLQKENIIDESGMPKERFSAEFPKEGPSILRIQQVVRGDSAAYFCASSPPGQGRGYTFGSGTRLTVV.

The V gene is TRBV7-6, the J gene TRBJ1-5; a possible D gene is TRBD1 (5 bases). The V end lost 1 base, the J end lost 6 bases, and 22 bases lay between the germline ends. CDR3 length: 18 residues. CDR1 SGHVS and CDR2 FNYEAQ come from the germline V gene. This CDR3 is CASSLVSPLGGMRQPQHF. The CDR3 bases are TGTGCCAGCAGCTTAGTTTCCCCCCTGGGGGGGATGCGTCAGCCCCAGCATTTT.

The chain uses TRBV24-1 and TRBJ2-1; 8 nucleotides line up with TRBD1. This CDR3 contains 16 residues. Trimming at V came to 3 bases and at J to 3 bases, leaving 6 bases not matched to a gene. CDR1 and CDR2 (germline): KGHDR, SFDVKD. CDR3: CATSDGGRGLYNEQFF. As DNA, the CDR3 is TGTGCCACCAGTGATGGCGGCAGGGGGCTCTACAATGAGCAGTTCTTC.

This clone was seen more than once but under ten times. CDR3 protein: CASSMGDRGFGELFF. The CDR3 coding sequence is TGTGCCAGTAGTATGGGGGACAGGGGTTTCGGGGAGCTGTTTTTT. The rearrangement joins TRBV19 to TRBJ2-2; 10 bases are shared with TRBD1. Germline assignment: CDR1 LNHDA and CDR2 SQIVND (reference sequence). This CDR3 is built from 15 residues. The trim removed 3 bases at V and 7 bases at J, leaving 5 bases unmatched.

This clone appeared once. The chain recombines TRBV28 with TRBJ2-2; 12 bases are a match to TRBD2. Trimming took 5 bases from V and 7 from J; bases not matched to a gene: 5. From germline, CDR1 is MDHEN and CDR2 SYDVKM. This CDR3 is 15 amino acids long. CDR3 sequence (DNA): TGTGCCAGCAGTAAGACTAGCGGGAGTATCGGGGAGCTGTTTTTT. Its protein product is CASSKTSGSIGELFF.

In its sample, this clone ranks as medium-sized. V and J are TRBV19 and TRBJ2-1; TRBD2 matches at 8 bases. V lost 2 bases to trimming and J lost 3 bases; unmatched junction nucleotides: 3. The CDR3 contains 15 residues. Germline CDR1 reads LNHDA; CDR2 reads SQIVND (reference sequence). CDR3 sequence reads: CASSIYSGIYNEQFF. Written as DNA, the CDR3 is TGTGCCAGTAGTATATATAGCGGGATCTACAATGAGCAGTTCTTC.